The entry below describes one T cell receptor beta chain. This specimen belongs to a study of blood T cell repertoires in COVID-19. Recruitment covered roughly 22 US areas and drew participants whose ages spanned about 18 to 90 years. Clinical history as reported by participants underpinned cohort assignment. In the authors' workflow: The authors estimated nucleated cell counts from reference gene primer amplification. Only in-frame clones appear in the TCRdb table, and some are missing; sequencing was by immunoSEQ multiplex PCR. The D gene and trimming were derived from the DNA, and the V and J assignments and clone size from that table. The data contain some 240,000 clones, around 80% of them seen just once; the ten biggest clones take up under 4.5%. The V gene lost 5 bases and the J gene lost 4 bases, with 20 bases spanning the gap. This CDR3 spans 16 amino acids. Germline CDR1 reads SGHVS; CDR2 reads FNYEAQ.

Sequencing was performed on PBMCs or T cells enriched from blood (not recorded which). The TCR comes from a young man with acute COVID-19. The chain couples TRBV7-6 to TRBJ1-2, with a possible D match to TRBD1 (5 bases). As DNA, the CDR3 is TGTGCCAGCAGCGCCCTGGGGGGGGTGTCGTTCTATGGCTACACCTTC. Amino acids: CASSALGGVSFYGYTF.